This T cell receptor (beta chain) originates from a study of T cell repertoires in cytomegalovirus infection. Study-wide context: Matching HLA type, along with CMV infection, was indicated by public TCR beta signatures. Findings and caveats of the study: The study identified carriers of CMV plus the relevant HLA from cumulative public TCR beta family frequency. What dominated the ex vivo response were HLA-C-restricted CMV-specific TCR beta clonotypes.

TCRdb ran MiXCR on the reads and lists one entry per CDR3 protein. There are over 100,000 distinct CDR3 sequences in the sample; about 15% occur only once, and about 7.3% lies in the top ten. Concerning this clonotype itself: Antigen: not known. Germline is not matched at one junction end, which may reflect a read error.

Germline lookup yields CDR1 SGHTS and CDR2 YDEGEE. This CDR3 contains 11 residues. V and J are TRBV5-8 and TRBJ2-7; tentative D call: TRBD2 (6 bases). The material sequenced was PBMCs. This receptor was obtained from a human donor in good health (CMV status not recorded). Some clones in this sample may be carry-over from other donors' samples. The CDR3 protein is CASSARGIGLF. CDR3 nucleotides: TGTGCCAGCAGCGCACGGGGGATCGGCTTATTC.